The entry below describes one T cell receptor beta chain. This CDR3 is built from 14 residues. V shed 5 bases and J shed 6 bases, with 16 bases lying between them. Germline CDR1 SGHTA, CDR2 FQGNSA. Original processing notes: Reference gene primer amplification gave nucleated cell count estimates. Assay used: immunoSEQ multiplex PCR; TCRdb lists only in-frame clones, some missing. D and trimming were read from the DNA, whereas the V and J calls and clone size are those reported in that table. The repertoire includes 45,000 to 70,000 clones, roughly 87% of them detected once, and around a fifth sits in the top ten. This sample is part of a study of blood T cell repertoires in COVID-19. About the study: COVID-19 samples from acute and convalescent phases originated in the United States, Italy and Spain. From T cells, B-cell-depleted T cells, or PBMCs came the material, which was cDNA or gDNA.

This receptor was taken from a woman aged 55-70 years with acute or convalescent COVID-19. The sequenced sample was peripheral blood. V gene TRBV7-2 combines with J gene TRBJ1-1; D possibly corresponds to TRBD1 (6 bases). CDR3: CASSVRQVSPEAFF. CDR3 DNA sequence: TGTGCCAGCAGCGTCAGACAGGTTTCCCCTGAAGCTTTCTTT.